This T cell receptor (beta chain) was identified in a study of beta chain features in type 1 diabetes. Study results and limitations: The influence of HLA type on TCRB rearrangement stayed undetermined. A closer apparent resemblance between naive, central memory and Treg TCRB repertoires was seen in patients than in healthy donors. PCR might preferentially amplify shorter templates, equally in patients and controls.

Of the isolated RNA, all was reverse transcribed, and so the sequenced material was expressed TCRB transcripts. Assay used: immunoSEQ multiplex PCR; TCRdb lists only in-frame clones, some missing. The sample yields hundreds of thousands of clones, 30% seen once. CDR1 SGHTA and CDR2 FQGNSA come from the germline V gene. The CDR3 sequence is 15 residues long. Trimming took 5 bases from V and 3 from J; bases not matched to a gene: 7. This clone occurred a few times. Antigen specificity is unknown. Other nucleotide sequences in the sample specify the same CDR3. This TCR derives from a man in his late teens or twenties in good health. Sequencing input: naive CD4+ T cells from blood. The chain couples TRBV7-2 to TRBJ1-2; 9 bases fit TRBD1. The DNA of the CDR3 is TGTGCCAGCAGCCCGGGGACAGGGTGGGACTATGGCTACACCTTC. Translation gives CASSPGTGWDYGYTF.